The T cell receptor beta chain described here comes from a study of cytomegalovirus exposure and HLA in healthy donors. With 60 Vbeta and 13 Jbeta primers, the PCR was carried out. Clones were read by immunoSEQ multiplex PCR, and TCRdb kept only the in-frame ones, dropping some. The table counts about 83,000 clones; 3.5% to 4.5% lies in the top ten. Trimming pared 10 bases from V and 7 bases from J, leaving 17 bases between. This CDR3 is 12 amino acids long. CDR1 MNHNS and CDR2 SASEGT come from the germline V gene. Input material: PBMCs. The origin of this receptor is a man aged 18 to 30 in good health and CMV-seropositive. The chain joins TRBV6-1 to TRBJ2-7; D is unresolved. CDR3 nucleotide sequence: TGTGCCACCCTACGCCGCTCGGGTGAGCAGTACTTC. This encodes CATLRRSGEQYF.